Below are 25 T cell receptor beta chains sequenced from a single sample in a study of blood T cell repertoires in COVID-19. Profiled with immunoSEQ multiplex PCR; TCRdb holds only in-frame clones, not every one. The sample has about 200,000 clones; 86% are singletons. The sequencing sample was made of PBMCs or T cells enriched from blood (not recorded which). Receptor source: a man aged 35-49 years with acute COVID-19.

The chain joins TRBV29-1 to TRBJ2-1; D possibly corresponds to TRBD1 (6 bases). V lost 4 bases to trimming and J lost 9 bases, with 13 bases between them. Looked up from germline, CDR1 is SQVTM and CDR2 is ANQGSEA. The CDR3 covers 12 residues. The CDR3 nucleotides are TGCAGCGTTGTAAGGGGGTCGGGTGAGCAGTTCTTC. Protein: CSVVRGSGEQFF.

As DNA, the CDR3 is TGTGCCAGCAGTTTTTCTGGAGAAGAGCTGTTTTTT. The encoded protein is CASSFSGEELFF. This sequence joins TRBV28 and TRBJ2-2; D unresolved. Trimming pared 3 bases from V and 11 bases from J, leaving 10 bases between. Per germline, CDR1 MDHEN and CDR2 SYDVKM. This CDR3 has 12 residues.

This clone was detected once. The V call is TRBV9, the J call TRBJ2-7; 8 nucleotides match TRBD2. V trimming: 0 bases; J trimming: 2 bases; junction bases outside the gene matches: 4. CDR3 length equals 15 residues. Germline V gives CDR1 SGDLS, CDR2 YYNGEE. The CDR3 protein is CASSVGAGVTYEQYF. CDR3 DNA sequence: TGTGCCAGCAGCGTAGGAGCGGGAGTCACCTACGAGCAGTACTTC.

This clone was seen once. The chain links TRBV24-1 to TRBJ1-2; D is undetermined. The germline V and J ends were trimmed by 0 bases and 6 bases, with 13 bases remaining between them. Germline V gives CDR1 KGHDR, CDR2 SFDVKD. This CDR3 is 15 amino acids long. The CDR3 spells CATSDLHGGLDGYTF. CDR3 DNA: TGTGCCACCAGTGATTTGCACGGAGGACTTGATGGCTACACCTTC.

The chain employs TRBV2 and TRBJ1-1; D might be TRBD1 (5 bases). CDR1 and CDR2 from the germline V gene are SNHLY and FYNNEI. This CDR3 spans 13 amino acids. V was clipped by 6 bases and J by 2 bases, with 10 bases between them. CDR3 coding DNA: TGTGCCAGCAGAGCGACAGTTAACACTGAAGCTTTCTTT. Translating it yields CASRATVNTEAFF.

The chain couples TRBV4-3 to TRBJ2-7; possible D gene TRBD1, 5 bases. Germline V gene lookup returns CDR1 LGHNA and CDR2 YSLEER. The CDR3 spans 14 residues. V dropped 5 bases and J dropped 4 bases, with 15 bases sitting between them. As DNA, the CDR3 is TGCGCCAGCAGCGGCGGCCGTGGGGCATACGAGCAGTACTTC. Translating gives CASSGGRGAYEQYF.

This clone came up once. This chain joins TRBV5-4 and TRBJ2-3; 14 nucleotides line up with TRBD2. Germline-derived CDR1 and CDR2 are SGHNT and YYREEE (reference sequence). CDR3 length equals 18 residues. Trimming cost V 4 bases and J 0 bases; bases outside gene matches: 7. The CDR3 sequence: CASSAGTSGSASTDTQYF. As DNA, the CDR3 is TGTGCCAGCAGCGCGGGGACTAGCGGGAGCGCTAGCACAGATACGCAGTATTTT.

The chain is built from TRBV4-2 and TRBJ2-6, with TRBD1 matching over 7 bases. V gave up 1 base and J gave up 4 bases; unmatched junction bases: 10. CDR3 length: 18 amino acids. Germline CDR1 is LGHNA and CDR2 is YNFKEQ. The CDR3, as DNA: TGTGCCAGCAGCCAAGCCCGAAGTACAGGGGCCGGGGCCAACGTCCTGACTTTC. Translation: CASSQARSTGAGANVLTF.

Here the CDR3 reads CASSSPKSGGVFQETQYF. The CDR3 nucleotides are TGTGCCAGCAGCTCACCCAAAAGCGGGGGCGTATTCCAAGAGACCCAGTACTTC. The gene calls are TRBV5-4 and TRBJ2-5; TRBD2 matches 8 bases. The CDR3 has 18 amino acids. Germline V gives CDR1 SGHNT, CDR2 YYREEE (reference sequence). The J segment lost 1 base and the V segment lost 3 bases, leaving 14 bases of the junction unmatched.

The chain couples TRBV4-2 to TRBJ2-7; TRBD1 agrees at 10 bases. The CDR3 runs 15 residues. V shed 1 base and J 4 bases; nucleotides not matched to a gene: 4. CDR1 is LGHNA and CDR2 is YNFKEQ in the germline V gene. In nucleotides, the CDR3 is TGTGCCAGCAGCCAAGGGGCGGGACAGGGGTACGAGCAGTACTTC. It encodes CASSQGAGQGYEQYF.

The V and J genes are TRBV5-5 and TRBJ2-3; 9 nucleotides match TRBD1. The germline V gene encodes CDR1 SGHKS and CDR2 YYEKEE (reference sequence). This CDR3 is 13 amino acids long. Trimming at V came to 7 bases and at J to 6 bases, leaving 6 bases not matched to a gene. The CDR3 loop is CASLDRGGDTQYF. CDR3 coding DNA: TGTGCCAGCTTGGACAGGGGTGGGGATACGCAGTATTTT.

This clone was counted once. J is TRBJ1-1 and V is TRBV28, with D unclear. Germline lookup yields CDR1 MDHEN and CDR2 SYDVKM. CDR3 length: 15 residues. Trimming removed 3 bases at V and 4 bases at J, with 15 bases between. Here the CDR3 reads CASSFLSRPSTEAFF. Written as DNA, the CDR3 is TGTGCCAGCAGTTTTCTCAGCAGGCCGTCCACTGAAGCTTTCTTT.

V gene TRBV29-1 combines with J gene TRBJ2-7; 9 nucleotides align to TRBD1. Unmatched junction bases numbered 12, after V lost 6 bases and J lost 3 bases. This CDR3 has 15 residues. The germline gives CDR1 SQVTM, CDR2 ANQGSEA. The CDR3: CSVLTFGDRDYEQYF. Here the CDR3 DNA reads TGCAGCGTCCTTACTTTCGGGGACAGGGACTACGAGCAGTACTTC.

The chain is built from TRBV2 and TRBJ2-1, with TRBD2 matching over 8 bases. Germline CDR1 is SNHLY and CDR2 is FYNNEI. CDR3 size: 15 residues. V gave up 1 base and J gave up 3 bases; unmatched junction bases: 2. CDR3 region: CASSEGLAGYNEQFF. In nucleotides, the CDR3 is TGTGCCAGCAGTGAAGGGCTAGCGGGCTACAATGAGCAGTTCTTC. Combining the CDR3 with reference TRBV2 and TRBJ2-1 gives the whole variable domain EPEVTQTPSHQVTQMGQEVILRCVPISNHLYFYWYRQILGQKVEFLVSFYNNEISEKSEIFDDQFSVERPDGSNFTLKIRSTKLEDSAMYFCASSEGLAGYNEQFFGPGTRLTVL.

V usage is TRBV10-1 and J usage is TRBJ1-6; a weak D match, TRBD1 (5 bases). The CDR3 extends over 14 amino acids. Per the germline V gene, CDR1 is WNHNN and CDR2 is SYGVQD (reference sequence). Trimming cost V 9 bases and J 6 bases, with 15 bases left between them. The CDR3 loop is CASHTGPPNSPLHF. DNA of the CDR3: TGCGCCAGTCACACAGGTCCCCCTAATTCACCCCTCCACTTT.

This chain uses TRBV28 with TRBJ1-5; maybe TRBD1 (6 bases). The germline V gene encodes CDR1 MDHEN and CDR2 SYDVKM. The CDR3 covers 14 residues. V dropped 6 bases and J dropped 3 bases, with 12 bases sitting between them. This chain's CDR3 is CASSNTGTNQPQHF. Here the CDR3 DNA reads TGTGCCAGCAGCAATACAGGGACCAATCAGCCCCAGCATTTT.

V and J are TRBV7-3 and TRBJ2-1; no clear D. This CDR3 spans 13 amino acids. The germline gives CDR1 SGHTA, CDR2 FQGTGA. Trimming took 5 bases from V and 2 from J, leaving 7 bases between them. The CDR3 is CASSPGPYNEQFF. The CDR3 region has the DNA TGTGCCAGCAGCCCCGGTCCCTACAATGAGCAGTTCTTC. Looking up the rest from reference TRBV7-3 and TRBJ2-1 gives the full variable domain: GAGVSQTPSNKVTEKGKYVELRCDPISGHTALYWYRQSLGQGPEFLIYFQGTGAADDSGLPNDRFFAVRPEGSVSTLKIQRTERGDSAVYLCASSPGPYNEQFFGPGTRLTVL.

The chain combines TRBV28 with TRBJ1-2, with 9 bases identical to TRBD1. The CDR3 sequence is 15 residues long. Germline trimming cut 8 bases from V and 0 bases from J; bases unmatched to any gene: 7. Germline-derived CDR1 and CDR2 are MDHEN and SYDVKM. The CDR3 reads CASVRQGGANYGYTF. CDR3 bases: TGTGCCAGCGTGAGACAGGGGGGGGCTAACTATGGCTACACCTTC.

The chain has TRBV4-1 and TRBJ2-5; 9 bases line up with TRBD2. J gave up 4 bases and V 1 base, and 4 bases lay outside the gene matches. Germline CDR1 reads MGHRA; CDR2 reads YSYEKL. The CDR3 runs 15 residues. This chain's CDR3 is CASSQVQAGGETQYF. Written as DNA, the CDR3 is TGCGCCAGCAGCCAAGTACAAGCGGGAGGAGAGACCCAGTACTTC.

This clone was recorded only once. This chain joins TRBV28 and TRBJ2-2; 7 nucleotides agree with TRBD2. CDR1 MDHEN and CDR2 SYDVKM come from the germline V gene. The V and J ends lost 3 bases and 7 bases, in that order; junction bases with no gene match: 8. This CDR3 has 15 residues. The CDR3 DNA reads TGTGCCAGCAGTTTGTTTGCGGGAGTTGACGGGGAGCTGTTTTTT. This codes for CASSLFAGVDGELFF.

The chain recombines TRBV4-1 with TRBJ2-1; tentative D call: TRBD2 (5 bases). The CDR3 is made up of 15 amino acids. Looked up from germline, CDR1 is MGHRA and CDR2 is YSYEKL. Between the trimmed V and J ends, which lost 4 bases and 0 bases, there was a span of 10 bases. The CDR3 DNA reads TGCGCCAGCAGCCTTTTTGGGAGCTCCTACAATGAGCAGTTCTTC. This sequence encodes CASSLFGSSYNEQFF.

CDR3 protein: CASSRLAGYQETQYF. CDR3 nucleotides: TGTGCCAGCAGCCGACTAGCGGGGTACCAAGAGACCCAGTACTTC. The gene calls are TRBV11-2 and TRBJ2-5, with 11 bases that match TRBD2. There are 15 residues in the CDR3. The trim removed 5 bases at V and 0 bases at J, leaving 2 bases unmatched. Germline loops: CDR1 SGHAT, CDR2 FQNNGV.

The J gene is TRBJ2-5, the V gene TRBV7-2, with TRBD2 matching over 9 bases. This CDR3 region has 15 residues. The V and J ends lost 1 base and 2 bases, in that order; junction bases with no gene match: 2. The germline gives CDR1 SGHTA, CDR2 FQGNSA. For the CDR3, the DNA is TGTGCCAGCAGCTTAGTAGCGGGAGCACAAGAGACCCAGTACTTC. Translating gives CASSLVAGAQETQYF.

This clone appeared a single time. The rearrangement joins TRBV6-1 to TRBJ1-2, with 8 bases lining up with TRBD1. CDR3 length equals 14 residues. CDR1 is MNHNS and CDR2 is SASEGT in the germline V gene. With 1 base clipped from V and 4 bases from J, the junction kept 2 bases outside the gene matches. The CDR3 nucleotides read TGTGCCAGCAGTGAAGGACAGGGGTTCTATGGCTACACCTTC. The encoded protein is CASSEGQGFYGYTF.

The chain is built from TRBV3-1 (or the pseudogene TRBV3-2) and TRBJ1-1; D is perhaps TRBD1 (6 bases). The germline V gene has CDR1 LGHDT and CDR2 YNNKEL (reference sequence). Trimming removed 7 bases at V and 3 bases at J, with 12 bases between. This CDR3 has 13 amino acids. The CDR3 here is CASTQGRDTEAFF. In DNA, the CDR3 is TGTGCCAGCACCCAGGGGAGGGACACTGAAGCTTTCTTT.